This T cell receptor (beta chain) emerged from a study of pediatric ulcerative colitis. Study overall: Over five patients showed pancolitis and two showed left-sided colitis.

Sequencing depth was up to 500,000 reads per sample. Profiling relied on immunoSEQ multiplex PCR, and the TCRdb table lists in-frame clones only, not all of them. The repertoire has about 17,000 clones, about 76% of them found once; the top ten carry around 3.5%. Trimming removed 4 bases from V and 5 bases from J, with 15 bases in between. The CDR3 has 14 residues. The V gene's germline CDR1 is MDHEN and CDR2 SYDVKM. The rectum was sampled with one to two pinch biopsies at colonoscopy. Regarding the study as a whole: Clonal expansions reduced rectal repertoire diversity in acute severe colitis. Ulcerative colitis patients shared more blood-rectal clones than controls.

For this clone: The antigen is not known.

The sequencing input was gut tissue. The sequence came from a girl between 10 and 17 years old with moderate ulcerative colitis. V and J are TRBV28 and TRBJ2-7, with D possibly being TRBD1 or TRBD2 (5 bases each). CDR3 protein: CASSSGPTDHEQYF. CDR3 DNA sequence: TGTGCCAGCAGTTCGGGACCGACTGATCACGAGCAGTACTTC.